One sample yielded the 6 T cell receptor beta chains listed below, sequenced in a study of T cells of healthy individuals listed by TCRdb under 2018. Libraries were constructed by 5' RACE. Instrument on record: Illumina MiSeq. TCRdb redid the processing of the public reads, applying fastp at Q25 and MiXCR, and retained in-frame beta chains. Entries that share a CDR3 protein sequence are merged under the most common genes and DNA. The sample table lists tens of thousands of distinct CDR3 sequences, around 15% of them with a count of one. Clones ranked in the top ten supply approximately 4.6% of the sample. The receptors derive from a human donor in good health.

The chain uses TRBV6-5 and TRBJ2-1, with unresolved D. CDR3 length equals 12 residues. V gave up 2 bases and J gave up 5 bases, with 4 bases separating them. Germline CDR1 is MNHEY and CDR2 is SVGAGI. This CDR3 is CASSYGNNEQFF. CDR3 nucleotides: TGTGCCAGCAGTTACGGGAACAATGAGCAGTTCTTC.

The chain joins TRBV7-9 to TRBJ2-1; TRBD1 might be the D (6 bases). Trimming took 7 bases from V and 5 from J, leaving 21 bases between them. This CDR3 comprises 16 residues. Germline values: CDR1 SEHNR, CDR2 FQNEAQ (reference sequence). The CDR3: CASIPEGVFRDNEQFF. The CDR3 nucleotides are TGTGCCAGCATCCCAGAGGGGGTCTTTAGGGACAATGAGCAGTTCTTC. Drawing the rest from reference TRBV7-9 and TRBJ2-1, the complete variable domain is DTGVSQNPRHKITKRGQNVTFRCDPISEHNRLYWYRQTLGQGPEFLTYFQNEAQLEKSRLLSDRFSAERPKGSFSTLEIQRTEQGDSAMYLCASIPEGVFRDNEQFFGPGTRLTVL.

This clonotype was seen at least ten times. The chain has TRBV29-1 and TRBJ2-2, with D uncertain. Germline assignment: CDR1 SQVTM and CDR2 ANQGSEA. The CDR3 runs 15 residues. Trimming stripped 4 bases from V and 0 bases from J, with 12 bases between. As DNA, the CDR3 is TGCAGCGTTGTGTTTAGCTGGTCGAACACCGGGGAGCTGTTTTTT. Translating gives CSVVFSWSNTGELFF.

The chain is built from TRBV4-1 and TRBJ1-4, with TRBD1 as a possible D gene (5 bases). The V gene lost 1 base and the J gene lost 7 bases, with 19 bases spanning the gap. The CDR3 contains 17 residues. Germline CDR1 and CDR2: MGHRA and YSYEKL. The CDR3 bases are TGCGCCAGCAGCCAAGTCAAACTACAGGCCCAGGGTGAAAAACTGTTTTTT. Residues: CASSQVKLQAQGEKLFF.

The V and J genes are TRBV12-3 or TRBV12-4 and TRBJ1-3; D possibly corresponds to TRBD1 (5 bases). V was trimmed by 4 bases and J by 0 bases, leaving 7 bases between them. The CDR3 extends over 14 amino acids. CDR3 in amino acids: CASSSGTSGNTIYF. CDR3 nucleotides: TGTGCCAGCAGTTCAGGGACCTCTGGAAACACCATATATTTT.

This clonotype has just a few counts. This sequence joins TRBV11-1 and TRBJ2-7; 7 nucleotides match TRBD1. The germline gives CDR1 SGHAT, CDR2 FQDESV (reference sequence). The CDR3 is 13 amino acids. The junction had 11 bases not matched to a gene; V was cut back by 6 bases and J by 9 bases. CDR3 sequence: CASSWTGQTVQYF. The CDR3 nucleotides read TGTGCCAGCAGTTGGACGGGACAGACGGTGCAGTACTTC.